This record concerns one T cell receptor (beta chain) sequence. The entry originates in a study of blood T cells in healthy people across ages. The authors ran a second PCR of 7 to 11 cycles using a sample-barcoded 5' primer and a J-beta primer mix. TCRdb ran MiXCR on the 5' RACE reads and lists one entry per CDR3 protein. The sample shows 850,000 to 1,300,000 distinct CDR3 sequences, more than 35% of them seen only once. With V trimmed by 4 bases and J by 3 bases, 5 bases remained unmatched. Germline V gene lookup returns CDR1 GTSNPN and CDR2 SVGIG (reference sequence). This CDR3 comprises 13 residues.

The clonotype originates from a woman aged 55-70 years in good health. Specimen: blood. This sequence joins TRBV30 and TRBJ2-5; the match to TRBD1 covers 7 bases. The CDR3 DNA sequence: TGTGCCTGGAACAGGGGCGGAGAAGAGACCCAGTACTTC. Protein product: CAWNRGGEETQYF. Complete variable domain (other parts from reference TRBV30 and TRBJ2-5): SQTIHQWPATLVQPVGSPLSLECTVEGTSNPNLYWYRQAAGRGLQLLFYSVGIGQISSEVPQNLSASRPQDRQFILSSKKLLLSDSGFYLCAWNRGGEETQYFGPGTRLLVL.